This is a list of T cell receptor beta chains from one sample in a study of blood T cell repertoires in COVID-19. Some clones are missing from TCRdb's copy, which holds only in-frame ones; the method was immunoSEQ multiplex PCR. Of 170,000 or so clones in the sample, about 86% were seen once. The specimen was peripheral blood. The source of these receptors is a woman between 18 and 29 years old who had recovered from COVID-19. Each CDR3 is given with its conserved first and last residue. The D gene is left open where the match is weak. Part of the rows lack a size; the others show once, few, many or a class for expanded clones.

v_gene: TRBV21-1; len: 13; d_gene: NA; abundance: NA; j_gene: TRBJ2-2; CDR3aa: CASQGGEDGELFF; CDR3nt: TGTGCCAGCCAGGGGGGAGAGGACGGGGAGCTGTTTTTT
v_gene: TRBV27; len: 15; d_gene: NA; abundance: NA; j_gene: TRBJ1-3; CDR3aa: CASSLTPGFGNTIYF; CDR3nt: TGTGCCAGCAGTTTAACCCCAGGGTTCGGAAACACCATATATTTT
v_gene: TRBV18; len: 12; d_gene: NA; abundance: NA; j_gene: TRBJ1-2; CDR3aa: CASSPEAHGYTF; CDR3nt: TGTGCCAGCTCACCAGAGGCCCATGGCTACACCTTC
v_gene: TRBV6-5; len: 16; d_gene: NA; abundance: NA; j_gene: TRBJ2-1; CDR3aa: CASSYQLRVPYNEQFF; CDR3nt: TGTGCCAGCAGTTACCAGTTGCGGGTCCCCTACAATGAGCAGTTCTTC
v_gene: TRBV4-2; len: 17; d_gene: TRBD2; abundance: NA; j_gene: TRBJ2-2; CDR3aa: CASSQAGREGRTGELFF; CDR3nt: TGTGCCAGCAGCCAAGCTGGGAGGGAGGGCCGAACCGGGGAGCTGTTTTTT
v_gene: TRBV5-4; len: 15; d_gene: TRBD1; abundance: few; j_gene: TRBJ2-2; CDR3aa: CASSLGTGKAGELFF; CDR3nt: TGTGCCAGCAGCTTGGGGACAGGGAAAGCCGGGGAGCTGTTTTTT
v_gene: TRBV7-3; len: 15; d_gene: TRBD1; abundance: NA; j_gene: TRBJ2-3; CDR3aa: CASSHRTGGADTQYF; CDR3nt: TGTGCCAGCAGCCACCGGACAGGGGGCGCAGATACGCAGTATTTT
v_gene: TRBV6-6; len: 12; d_gene: NA; abundance: NA; j_gene: TRBJ2-1; CDR3aa: CASSYVRNEQFF; CDR3nt: TGTGCCAGCAGTTACGTTCGGAATGAGCAGTTCTTC
v_gene: TRBV7-9; len: 17; d_gene: TRBD2; abundance: once; j_gene: TRBJ2-3; CDR3aa: CASSRDGTSYSTDTQYF; CDR3nt: TGTGCCAGCAGCCGAGACGGGACTAGCTATAGCACAGATACGCAGTATTTT
v_gene: TRBV7-3; len: 15; d_gene: NA; abundance: NA; j_gene: TRBJ2-3; CDR3aa: CASSLSPAAGDTQYF; CDR3nt: TGTGCCAGCAGCTTAAGTCCAGCGGCGGGAGATACGCAGTATTTT
v_gene: TRBV5-6; len: 16; d_gene: NA; abundance: NA; j_gene: TRBJ1-3; CDR3aa: CASSLDRLHSGNTIYF; CDR3nt: TGTGCCAGCAGCTTGGACAGATTACACTCTGGAAACACCATATATTTT
v_gene: TRBV10-2; len: 14; d_gene: TRBD1; abundance: few; j_gene: TRBJ1-3; CDR3aa: CASTLGQGGNTIYF; CDR3nt: TGCGCCAGCACCCTGGGACAGGGGGGAAACACCATATATTTT
v_gene: TRBV7-2; len: 15; d_gene: TRBD2; abundance: NA; j_gene: TRBJ2-7; CDR3aa: CASSKAGTSTYEQYF; CDR3nt: TGTGCCAGCAGCAAAGCCGGGACTAGCACCTACGAGCAGTACTTC
v_gene: TRBV19; len: 13; d_gene: NA; abundance: NA; j_gene: TRBJ2-1; CDR3aa: CASNEGISNEQFF; CDR3nt: TGTGCCAGTAACGAGGGAATCAGCAATGAGCAGTTCTTC
v_gene: TRBV2; len: 13; d_gene: TRBD2; abundance: once; j_gene: TRBJ2-7; CDR3aa: CASSPQGLAGANF; CDR3nt: TGTGCCAGCAGTCCCCAGGGACTAGCGGGGGCGAACTTC
v_gene: TRBV18; len: 20; d_gene: TRBD1; abundance: NA; j_gene: TRBJ1-5; CDR3aa: CASSPPSRDREDISNQPQHF; CDR3nt: TGTGCCAGCTCACCACCGTCCCGGGACAGGGAAGATATTAGCAATCAGCCCCAGCATTTT
v_gene: TRBV2; len: 15; d_gene: TRBD2; abundance: NA; j_gene: TRBJ2-1; CDR3aa: CASSETSGIYNEQFF; CDR3nt: TGTGCCAGCAGTGAAACTAGCGGTATCTACAATGAGCAGTTCTTC
v_gene: TRBV19; len: 16; d_gene: TRBD1; abundance: NA; j_gene: TRBJ1-2; CDR3aa: CASSRTGTGTHYGYTF; CDR3nt: TGTGCCAGTAGTAGGACCGGGACAGGGACCCACTATGGCTACACCTTC
v_gene: TRBV7-3; len: 15; d_gene: TRBD1; abundance: once; j_gene: TRBJ1-1; CDR3aa: CASSLGDRGNTEAFF; CDR3nt: TGTGCCAGCAGCTTAGGGGACAGGGGGAACACTGAAGCTTTCTTT
v_gene: TRBV5-5; len: 14; d_gene: TRBD1; abundance: few; j_gene: TRBJ2-7; CDR3aa: CASSLAGGSNEQYF; CDR3nt: TGTGCCAGCAGCTTGGCAGGGGGCTCGAACGAGCAGTACTTC
v_gene: TRBV5-1; len: 17; d_gene: TRBD2; abundance: few; j_gene: TRBJ2-6; CDR3aa: CASSKGGSWTGANVLTF; CDR3nt: TGCGCCAGCAGCAAGGGCGGGAGTTGGACTGGGGCCAACGTCCTGACTTTC
v_gene: TRBV27; len: 16; d_gene: TRBD1; abundance: NA; j_gene: TRBJ2-7; CDR3aa: CASRPLGQAAAYEQYF; CDR3nt: TGTGCCAGCAGACCCCTTGGACAGGCCGCAGCCTACGAGCAGTACTTC
v_gene: TRBV5-6; len: 16; d_gene: TRBD2; abundance: NA; j_gene: TRBJ2-2; CDR3aa: CASKGLAGVRPGELFF; CDR3nt: TGTGCCAGCAAGGGACTAGCGGGAGTTCGGCCCGGGGAGCTGTTTTTT
v_gene: TRBV6-5; len: 14; d_gene: NA; abundance: NA; j_gene: TRBJ1-6; CDR3aa: CASSYDSHNSPLHF; CDR3nt: TGTGCCAGCAGTTACGACAGCCATAATTCACCCCTCCACTTT
v_gene: TRBV4-3; len: 14; d_gene: NA; abundance: NA; j_gene: TRBJ2-1; CDR3aa: CASSPDIRPNEQFF; CDR3nt: TGCGCCAGCAGCCCGGACATAAGGCCGAATGAGCAGTTCTTC
v_gene: TRBV10-3; len: 14; d_gene: NA; abundance: NA; j_gene: TRBJ1-6; CDR3aa: CAIRGASYNSPLHF; CDR3nt: TGTGCCATCAGGGGCGCTTCCTATAATTCACCCCTCCACTTT
v_gene: TRBV7-3; len: 14; d_gene: NA; abundance: few; j_gene: TRBJ2-2; CDR3aa: CASSSQGWAGELFF; CDR3nt: TGTGCCAGCAGCTCCCAGGGTTGGGCCGGGGAGCTGTTTTTT
v_gene: TRBV11-2; len: 17; d_gene: NA; abundance: NA; j_gene: TRBJ1-4; CDR3aa: CASSLHGGQASNEKLFF; CDR3nt: TGTGCCAGCAGCTTACACGGCGGGCAGGCATCTAATGAAAAACTGTTTTTT
v_gene: TRBV7-2; len: 14; d_gene: NA; abundance: NA; j_gene: TRBJ1-1; CDR3aa: CASSAQGQNTEAFF; CDR3nt: TGTGCCAGCAGCGCCCAGGGTCAGAACACTGAAGCTTTCTTT
v_gene: TRBV5-4; len: 16; d_gene: TRBD2; abundance: NA; j_gene: TRBJ2-5; CDR3aa: CASSLGTSGGLETQYF; CDR3nt: TGTGCCAGCAGCTTGGGGACTAGCGGGGGGTTAGAGACCCAGTACTTC
v_gene: TRBV5-1; len: 15; d_gene: TRBD2; abundance: NA; j_gene: TRBJ2-5; CDR3aa: CASSVTGTSGGTQYF; CDR3nt: TGCGCCAGCAGCGTGACCGGGACTAGCGGGGGTACCCAGTACTTC
v_gene: TRBV6-5; len: 14; d_gene: NA; abundance: NA; j_gene: TRBJ1-1; CDR3aa: CASSPPGWSTEAFF; CDR3nt: TGTGCCAGCAGCCCCCCCGGGTGGAGCACTGAAGCTTTCTTT
v_gene: TRBV7-3; len: 19; d_gene: TRBD2; abundance: NA; j_gene: TRBJ2-3; CDR3aa: CASSLNGLAGGGGTDTQYF; CDR3nt: TGTGCCAGCAGCTTAAATGGTCTAGCGGGAGGGGGCGGCACAGATACGCAGTATTTT
v_gene: TRBV6-5; len: 13; d_gene: NA; abundance: NA; j_gene: TRBJ1-2; CDR3aa: CASSRTGNWGYTF; CDR3nt: TGTGCCAGCAGCCGCACAGGGAACTGGGGCTACACCTTC
v_gene: TRBV6-5; len: 15; d_gene: TRBD1; abundance: once; j_gene: TRBJ2-1; CDR3aa: CASSIDRGGYNEQFF; CDR3nt: TGTGCCAGCAGTATTGACAGGGGGGGCTACAATGAGCAGTTCTTC